The T cell receptor (beta chain) described here comes from a study of T cells in Graves' hyperthyroidism and ophthalmopathy. Across the whole study: Specimen type is peripheral blood, collected at initial diagnosis prior to any treatment. Study-wide points: Ophthalmopathy, as predicted by the model, came a median around 7 months after the prediction.

The CDR3 regions of TCR beta were amplified from RNA transcripts. Carried out on the TCR CDR3, a first-round RT-PCR used the HTBI primer set. Using its own MiXCR run on the multiplex PCR reads, TCRdb lists one record per CDR3 protein. In the table there are around 260,000 distinct CDR3 sequences, around 25% of which are singletons. About this clonotype itself: The antigen remains unidentified.

V was clipped by 0 bases and J by 6 bases, with 11 bases between them. The length of the CDR3 is 13 residues. Looked up from germline, CDR1 is DFQATT and CDR2 is SNEGSKA (reference sequence). Each diagnosis was grounded in clinical symptoms, serum thyroxine and TRAb, thyroid ultrasound, and orbital computed tomography. The material sequenced was blood. V is TRBV20-1 and J is TRBJ1-1; no clear D. This TCR was sampled from a man between 40 and 49 years old with Graves' hyperthyroidism that later progressed to Graves' ophthalmopathy. The CDR3 region is CSARDARVPEAFF. In DNA, the CDR3 is TGCAGTGCTAGAGATGCCCGGGTGCCTGAAGCTTTCTTT.